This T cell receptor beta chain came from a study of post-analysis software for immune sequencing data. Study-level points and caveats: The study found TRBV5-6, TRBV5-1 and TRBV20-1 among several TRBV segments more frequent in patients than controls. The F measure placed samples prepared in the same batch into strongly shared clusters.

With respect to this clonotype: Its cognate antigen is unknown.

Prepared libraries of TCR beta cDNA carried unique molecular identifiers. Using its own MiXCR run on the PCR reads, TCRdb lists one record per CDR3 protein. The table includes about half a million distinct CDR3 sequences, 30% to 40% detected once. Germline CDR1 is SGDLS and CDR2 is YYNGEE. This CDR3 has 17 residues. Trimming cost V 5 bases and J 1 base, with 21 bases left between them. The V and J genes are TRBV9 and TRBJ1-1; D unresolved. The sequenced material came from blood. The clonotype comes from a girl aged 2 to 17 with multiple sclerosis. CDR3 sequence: CASRTAHQVGPNTEAFF. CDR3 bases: TGTGCCAGCAGGACCGCCCACCAAGTGGGCCCGAACACTGAAGCTTTCTTT.